This is a list of T cell receptor beta chains from one sample in a study of blood T cell repertoires in COVID-19. The repertoire was sequenced with immunoSEQ multiplex PCR; TCRdb's copy has only in-frame clones and lacks some. Of around 260,000 clones in the sample, 84% were seen once. The sequenced material came from PBMCs or T cells enriched from blood (not recorded which). These receptors all come from a man aged 30 to 45 with acute COVID-19. Both conserved end residues are trimmed from each CDR3.

>TRBV7-6
ASSPGLAGGMQETQY
>TRBV11-3
ASSLDLASRTEAF
>TRBV3-1/TRBV3-2
ASSQPVGVAKNIQY
>TRBV5-6
ASSGDRGRTEAF
>TRBV12-3/TRBV12-4
ASTQPKTGELF
>TRBV11-2
ASSRERTGELF
>TRBV7-6
ASSLVAGSSTDTQY
>TRBV3-1/TRBV3-2
ASSWAGGAVT
>TRBV7-6
ASSSQGRTGTGELF
>TRBV15
ATSRGSGAETQY
>TRBV7-2
ASSLGQGRTETQY
>TRBV19
ASSIVLTGELF
>TRBV24-1
ATSDAGGISNQPQH
>TRBV19
ASRSEGQGVNQPQH
>TRBV18
ASSPLSNQPQH
>TRBV15
ATSRERNTEAF
>TRBV28
ASSLTRALNEKLF
>TRBV19
ASGDFLNSGNTIY
>TRBV19
ASSSQGSSYNSPLH
>TRBV5-1
ASSAGGANSPLH
>TRBV5-1
ASSLIYSGDEQF
>TRBV4-1
ASSPRVPAGDTGELF
>TRBV5-1
ASSLGTGAPNQPQH
>TRBV5-4
ASSRTSGGDTQY
>TRBV5-4
ASSLVTSGSWNEQF
>TRBV27
ASRQPGLAGGRTDTQY
>TRBV6-2/TRBV6-3
ASSYLVRSPNYGYT
>TRBV29-1
SVVTGTTYGYT
>TRBV5-4
ASSSRTGEGTEAF
>TRBV28
ASSIRTGSNQPQH
>TRBV11-3
ASSSSNGTGQNEKLF
>TRBV7-9
ASSSPGGIEPEAF
>TRBV5-1
ASSISGRASTDTQY
>TRBV5-1
ASSQLAGDTDTQY
>TRBV15
ATSSGTSTYNEQF
>TRBV7-9
APREGISGNTIY
>TRBV25-1
ASSKARLGETQY
>TRBV6-5
ASSKQGAEQF
>TRBV5-6
ASSLIGALGNEAF
>TRBV5-6
ASSSDSSNEKLF
>TRBV6-5
ASSYGGGSNYGYT
>TRBV6-5
ASGREGNSGNTIY
>TRBV7-6
ASSATGYSGNTIY
>TRBV18
ASSPPGPRGHQPQH